The rows below give T cell receptor beta chains drawn from one sample of a study of cytomegalovirus exposure and HLA in healthy donors. Generated by immunoSEQ multiplex PCR, the TCRdb table keeps only in-frame clones and is missing some. Here the sample spans some 160,000 clones, 77% being singletons. The sequenced material came from PBMCs. These receptors were taken from a woman aged 25-40 years in good health and CMV-seronegative. CDR3s include the opening cysteine and the closing phenylalanine or tryptophan. A D gene is named only where the DNA matches it firmly. Size is stated for part of the rows, as once, few or many counts, or as a class when the clone is expanded.

J gene: TRBJ1-1; D gene: TRBD1; V gene: TRBV19; clone size: -; CDR3 DNA: TGTGCCAGTAGTACCTCCCGGGACAGAGTCGCTGAAGCTTTCTTT; CDR3 protein: CASSTSRDRVAEAFF
J gene: TRBJ2-7; D gene: TRBD2; V gene: TRBV27; clone size: -; CDR3 DNA: TGTGCCAGCAGTCTCCTCGGGACTAGCAGTGTCTACGAGCAGTACTTC; CDR3 protein: CASSLLGTSSVYEQYF
J gene: TRBJ2-5; D gene: TRBD2; V gene: TRBV5-1; clone size: -; CDR3 DNA: TGCGCCAGCAGCGATTCTAGCGGGGGTGAGACCCAGTACTTC; CDR3 protein: CASSDSSGGETQYF
J gene: TRBJ2-3; D gene: TRBD1; V gene: TRBV19; clone size: -; CDR3 DNA: TGTGCCAGTAGTATTCGGGGACAGGTAGGAACAGATACGCAGTATTTT; CDR3 protein: CASSIRGQVGTDTQYF
J gene: TRBJ2-7; D gene: -; V gene: TRBV7-9; clone size: -; CDR3 DNA: TGTGCCAGCAGCTTATCAGGCCCCACAGAGGGCTACGAGCAGTACTTC; CDR3 protein: CASSLSGPTEGYEQYF
J gene: TRBJ1-2; D gene: -; V gene: TRBV2; clone size: few; CDR3 DNA: TGTGCCAGCATTCAAACAGGATATAACTATGGCTACACCTTC; CDR3 protein: CASIQTGYNYGYTF
J gene: TRBJ1-4; D gene: -; V gene: TRBV4-1; clone size: once; CDR3 DNA: TGCGCCAGCAGCCAACCGAGCAGGGGAAGGGAAAAACTGTTTTTT; CDR3 protein: CASSQPSRGREKLFF
J gene: TRBJ2-3; D gene: TRBD2; V gene: TRBV29-1; clone size: -; CDR3 DNA: TGCAGCGCGATGGTAGCGGGGGGGCCGTCAGATACGCAGTATTTT; CDR3 protein: CSAMVAGGPSDTQYF
J gene: TRBJ2-1; D gene: TRBD1; V gene: TRBV5-1; clone size: once; CDR3 DNA: TGCGCCAGCAGCTTGGGGACAGGGCCGATCAATGAGCAGTTCTTC; CDR3 protein: CASSLGTGPINEQFF
J gene: TRBJ2-7; D gene: TRBD1; V gene: TRBV5-6; clone size: -; CDR3 DNA: TGTGCCAGCAGCTTCGGGACAGGGGACGAGCAGTACTTC; CDR3 protein: CASSFGTGDEQYF
J gene: TRBJ2-7; D gene: TRBD1; V gene: TRBV19; clone size: -; CDR3 DNA: TGTGCCAGTAGTGGCGGACAGGGTTCCTACGAGCAGTACTTC; CDR3 protein: CASSGGQGSYEQYF
J gene: TRBJ1-1; D gene: -; V gene: TRBV7-9; clone size: few; CDR3 DNA: TGTGCCAGCAGCTTAGATATGAACACTGAAGCTTTCTTT; CDR3 protein: CASSLDMNTEAFF
J gene: TRBJ1-4; D gene: -; V gene: TRBV7-9; clone size: -; CDR3 DNA: TGTGCCAGCAGCCCCCCTCTAAGGGAGGATGAAAAACTGTTTTTT; CDR3 protein: CASSPPLREDEKLFF
J gene: TRBJ2-2; D gene: TRBD2; V gene: TRBV2; clone size: -; CDR3 DNA: TGTGCCAGCAGTGGGCCACTAGCGGGGGCCACCAGTGGGGAGCTGTTTTTT; CDR3 protein: CASSGPLAGATSGELFF
J gene: TRBJ1-1; D gene: -; V gene: TRBV5-1; clone size: once; CDR3 DNA: TGCGCCAGCAGCCTGTCGGTCATGAACACTGAAGCTTTCTTT; CDR3 protein: CASSLSVMNTEAFF
J gene: TRBJ2-7; D gene: -; V gene: TRBV5-4; clone size: -; CDR3 DNA: TGTGCCAGCAGCTTGACCCAGGGTCAAGAGCAGTACTTC; CDR3 protein: CASSLTQGQEQYF
J gene: TRBJ2-3; D gene: -; V gene: TRBV21-1; clone size: -; CDR3 DNA: TGTGCCAGCATCCCGTATCGACTAGTAACGCAGTATTTT; CDR3 protein: CASIPYRLVTQYF
J gene: TRBJ2-7; D gene: -; V gene: TRBV30; clone size: once; CDR3 DNA: TGTGCCTGGAGTGTAGGAAGGGGCGGCGAGCAGTACTTC; CDR3 protein: CAWSVGRGGEQYF
J gene: TRBJ2-2; D gene: TRBD2; V gene: TRBV4-1; clone size: -; CDR3 DNA: TGCGCCAGCAGCCAAGATCGGGGGGGGTCGAACACCGGGGAGCTGTTTTTT; CDR3 protein: CASSQDRGGSNTGELFF
J gene: TRBJ1-1; D gene: -; V gene: TRBV7-2; clone size: -; CDR3 DNA: TGTGCCAGCAGCTTAGAGGGAGGACTGTTACTTGAAGCTTTCTTT; CDR3 protein: CASSLEGGLLLEAFF
J gene: TRBJ1-4; D gene: -; V gene: TRBV18; clone size: -; CDR3 DNA: TGTGCCAGCTCACCCTTCGGCGGAAAACGTAATGAAAAACTGTTTTTT; CDR3 protein: CASSPFGGKRNEKLFF
J gene: TRBJ1-2; D gene: -; V gene: TRBV5-6; clone size: -; CDR3 DNA: TGTGCCAGCAGCTTGGGGGCAGGTAACTATGGCTACACCTTC; CDR3 protein: CASSLGAGNYGYTF
J gene: TRBJ1-4; D gene: -; V gene: TRBV18; clone size: few; CDR3 DNA: TGTGCCAGCTCACCAATACTTTTTCAAGGGGACTCTAATGAAAAACTGTTTTTT; CDR3 protein: CASSPILFQGDSNEKLFF
J gene: TRBJ2-1; D gene: TRBD2; V gene: TRBV28; clone size: -; CDR3 DNA: TGTGCCAGCAGTTTTGCTAGCGGGCTCTACAATGAGCAGTTCTTC; CDR3 protein: CASSFASGLYNEQFF
J gene: TRBJ2-7; D gene: -; V gene: TRBV5-1; clone size: -; CDR3 DNA: TGCGCCAGCAGCTTGGGAGGAGGGGACTACGAGCAGTACTTC; CDR3 protein: CASSLGGGDYEQYF
J gene: TRBJ1-3; D gene: -; V gene: TRBV6-1; clone size: -; CDR3 DNA: TGTGCCAGCAGTGAAGGTCTCAGGGTGGGTGGAAACACCATATATTTT; CDR3 protein: CASSEGLRVGGNTIYF
J gene: TRBJ1-2; D gene: -; V gene: TRBV19; clone size: -; CDR3 DNA: TGTGCCAGTAGTTCCCCGGGGGGGTTCGTCGGCTACACCTTC; CDR3 protein: CASSSPGGFVGYTF
J gene: TRBJ2-7; D gene: -; V gene: TRBV7-6; clone size: once; CDR3 DNA: TGTGCCAGCAGCTTCGGACATTTCTACGAGCAGTACTTC; CDR3 protein: CASSFGHFYEQYF
J gene: TRBJ1-1; D gene: -; V gene: TRBV7-9; clone size: -; CDR3 DNA: TGTGCCAGCAGCTTAGGTTCTCGGACAGTTACTGAAGCTTTCTTT; CDR3 protein: CASSLGSRTVTEAFF
J gene: TRBJ2-7; D gene: -; V gene: TRBV6-5; clone size: -; CDR3 DNA: TGTGCCAGCAGGGACCGAGGACAGAGCTACGAGCAGTACTTC; CDR3 protein: CASRDRGQSYEQYF
J gene: TRBJ2-7; D gene: TRBD1; V gene: TRBV7-2; clone size: -; CDR3 DNA: TGTGCCAGCAGCAGACCGGGACAGGGGCAAGACGAGCAGTACTTC; CDR3 protein: CASSRPGQGQDEQYF
J gene: TRBJ2-2; D gene: -; V gene: TRBV7-3; clone size: -; CDR3 DNA: TGTGCCAGCAGTGTACAGGGCGGGTGGCCCGGGGAGCTGTTTTTT; CDR3 protein: CASSVQGGWPGELFF
J gene: TRBJ1-5; D gene: -; V gene: TRBV28; clone size: -; CDR3 DNA: TGTGCCAGCAGTCCGAACAGGGTCTCGCAGCCCCAGCATTTT; CDR3 protein: CASSPNRVSQPQHF
J gene: TRBJ1-2; D gene: -; V gene: TRBV19; clone size: -; CDR3 DNA: TGTGCCAGTAGTGCGGGCTTGACTTATGGCTACACCTTC; CDR3 protein: CASSAGLTYGYTF
J gene: TRBJ1-2; D gene: -; V gene: TRBV5-4; clone size: -; CDR3 DNA: TGTGCCAGCAGCATAACAGGGCCCTATGGCTACACCTTC; CDR3 protein: CASSITGPYGYTF
J gene: TRBJ2-2; D gene: -; V gene: TRBV5-1; clone size: once; CDR3 DNA: TGCGCCAGCAGCTTGGACACCCTATTCGGCGGCGGGGAGCTGTTTTTT; CDR3 protein: CASSLDTLFGGGELFF
J gene: TRBJ1-1; D gene: TRBD1; V gene: TRBV6-1; clone size: -; CDR3 DNA: TGTGCCAGCAGATCCGGGACAGGGGACACTGAAGCTTTCTTT; CDR3 protein: CASRSGTGDTEAFF
J gene: TRBJ1-6; D gene: TRBD1; V gene: TRBV7-9; clone size: -; CDR3 DNA: TGTGCCAGCAGCCCAGCGGGGACAGGGCGTTCACCCCTCCACTTT; CDR3 protein: CASSPAGTGRSPLHF
J gene: TRBJ1-2; D gene: TRBD1; V gene: TRBV13; clone size: -; CDR3 DNA: TGTGCCAGCAGCTTACCCCGGGACAGGGTCAACTATGGCTACACCTTC; CDR3 protein: CASSLPRDRVNYGYTF
J gene: TRBJ2-5; D gene: -; V gene: TRBV5-1; clone size: -; CDR3 DNA: TGCGCCAGCAGCTTGGCCGCACAGTACCAAGAGACCCAGTACTTC; CDR3 protein: CASSLAAQYQETQYF
J gene: TRBJ2-2; D gene: TRBD1; V gene: TRBV29-1; clone size: -; CDR3 DNA: TGCAGCGTTAGGACAGGGGAAACCGGGGAGCTGTTTTTT; CDR3 protein: CSVRTGETGELFF
J gene: TRBJ2-3; D gene: -; V gene: TRBV7-8; clone size: -; CDR3 DNA: TGTGCCAGCAGCTCCAAACTAGTCACAGATACGCAGTATTTT; CDR3 protein: CASSSKLVTDTQYF
J gene: TRBJ2-3; D gene: -; V gene: TRBV12-5; clone size: once; CDR3 DNA: TGTGCTAGTGGTTTGGGATTGCGGGGAGTGACAGATACGCAGTATTTT; CDR3 protein: CASGLGLRGVTDTQYF
J gene: TRBJ2-5; D gene: TRBD1; V gene: TRBV19; clone size: -; CDR3 DNA: TGTGCCAGTAGTATAAGTTTGGGGACAGGGGACGAGACCCAGTACTTC; CDR3 protein: CASSISLGTGDETQYF
J gene: TRBJ2-1; D gene: TRBD1; V gene: TRBV7-8; clone size: -; CDR3 DNA: TGTGCCAGCAGCATAGGGGGCCAGGGGAGTGAGCAGTTCTTC; CDR3 protein: CASSIGGQGSEQFF
J gene: TRBJ2-7; D gene: TRBD1; V gene: TRBV27; clone size: -; CDR3 DNA: TGTGCCAGCAGTTTGGGGACAGGGGGCTCCTACGAGCAGTACTTC; CDR3 protein: CASSLGTGGSYEQYF
J gene: TRBJ1-4; D gene: TRBD1; V gene: TRBV2; clone size: -; CDR3 DNA: TGTGCCAGCAGCACACAGGGGACTGAGCTGTTTTTT; CDR3 protein: CASSTQGTELFF
J gene: TRBJ2-7; D gene: TRBD1; V gene: TRBV2; clone size: once; CDR3 DNA: TGTGCCAGTGGGGGGACAGGGGGCGGCTACGAGCAGTACTTC; CDR3 protein: CASGGTGGGYEQYF
J gene: TRBJ1-1; D gene: -; V gene: TRBV28; clone size: -; CDR3 DNA: TGTGCCAGCAGTGTATCGGGAGTTTGGAGAATGAACACTGAAGCTTTCTTT; CDR3 protein: CASSVSGVWRMNTEAFF
J gene: TRBJ1-5; D gene: TRBD1; V gene: TRBV7-8; clone size: -; CDR3 DNA: TGTGCCAGCAGCCTACTGACAGGGACCGAACAGCCCCAGCATTTT; CDR3 protein: CASSLLTGTEQPQHF
J gene: TRBJ2-7; D gene: -; V gene: TRBV14; clone size: once; CDR3 DNA: TGTGCCAGCAGTTGGGCGTCCTCCTACGAGCAGTACTTC; CDR3 protein: CASSWASSYEQYF
J gene: TRBJ2-3; D gene: TRBD2; V gene: TRBV2; clone size: once; CDR3 DNA: TGTGCCAGCAGTGTATTGGGGCGGGGGGCGATCACAGATACGCAGTATTTT; CDR3 protein: CASSVLGRGAITDTQYF
J gene: TRBJ1-4; D gene: TRBD1; V gene: TRBV7-9; clone size: -; CDR3 DNA: TGTGCCAGCAGCTCCAGGGGGAATAATGAAAAACTGTTTTTT; CDR3 protein: CASSSRGNNEKLFF
J gene: TRBJ2-6; D gene: TRBD1; V gene: TRBV19; clone size: -; CDR3 DNA: TGTGCCAGTATCCTTCGCGGACAGGGTGGAGGCTCTGGGGCCAACGTCCTGACTTTC; CDR3 protein: CASILRGQGGGSGANVLTF
J gene: TRBJ1-5; D gene: -; V gene: TRBV5-1; clone size: -; CDR3 DNA: TGCGCCAGCAGCTTGGAGGCAGGGAGCAATCAGCCCCAGCATTTT; CDR3 protein: CASSLEAGSNQPQHF